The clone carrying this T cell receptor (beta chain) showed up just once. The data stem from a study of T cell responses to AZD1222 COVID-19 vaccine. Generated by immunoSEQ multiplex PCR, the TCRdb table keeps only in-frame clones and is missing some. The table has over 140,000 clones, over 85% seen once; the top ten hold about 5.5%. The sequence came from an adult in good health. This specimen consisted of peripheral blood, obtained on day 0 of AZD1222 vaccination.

CDR3 in DNA: TGTGCCAGCACCCTACGTGGGTTGGGCAATCAGCCCCAGCATTTT. It is translated as CASTLRGLGNQPQHF. The chain is built from TRBV28 and TRBJ1-5; no firm D call. The CDR3 has 15 amino acids. Germline CDR1 and CDR2: MDHEN and SYDVKM. V lost 7 bases to trimming and J lost 2 bases, with 15 bases between them.